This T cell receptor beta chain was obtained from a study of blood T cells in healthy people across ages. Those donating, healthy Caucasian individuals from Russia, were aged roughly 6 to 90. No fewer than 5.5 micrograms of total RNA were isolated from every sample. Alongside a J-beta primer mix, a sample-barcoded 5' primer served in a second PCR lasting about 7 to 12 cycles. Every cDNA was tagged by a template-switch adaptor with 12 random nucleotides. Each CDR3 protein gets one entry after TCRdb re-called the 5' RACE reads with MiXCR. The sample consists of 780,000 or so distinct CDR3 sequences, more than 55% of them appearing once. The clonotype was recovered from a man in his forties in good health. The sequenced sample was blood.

This chain's CDR3 is CASSLGGLAGGSYEQYF. As DNA, the CDR3 is TGCGCCAGCAGCTTGGGAGGACTAGCGGGGGGCTCCTACGAGCAGTACTTC. This chain uses TRBV5-1 with TRBJ2-7; 14 nucleotides align to TRBD2. Per the germline V gene, CDR1 is SGHRS and CDR2 is YFSETQ. V was clipped by 0 bases and J by 0 bases; unmatched bases: 2. There are 17 residues in the CDR3.